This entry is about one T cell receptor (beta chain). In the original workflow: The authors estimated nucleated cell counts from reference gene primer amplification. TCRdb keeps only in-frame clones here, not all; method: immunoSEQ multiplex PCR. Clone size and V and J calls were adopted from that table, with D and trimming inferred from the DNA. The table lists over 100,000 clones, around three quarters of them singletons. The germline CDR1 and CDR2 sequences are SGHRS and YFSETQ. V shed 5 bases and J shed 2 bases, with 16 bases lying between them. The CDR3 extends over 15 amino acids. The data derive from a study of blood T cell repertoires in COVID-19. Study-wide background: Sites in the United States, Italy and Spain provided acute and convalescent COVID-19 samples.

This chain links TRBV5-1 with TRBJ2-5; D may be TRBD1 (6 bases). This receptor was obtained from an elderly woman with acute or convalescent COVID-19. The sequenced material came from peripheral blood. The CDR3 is CASRVGQLSQETQYF. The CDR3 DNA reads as TGCGCCAGCAGAGTTGGACAGTTAAGTCAAGAGACCCAGTACTTC.